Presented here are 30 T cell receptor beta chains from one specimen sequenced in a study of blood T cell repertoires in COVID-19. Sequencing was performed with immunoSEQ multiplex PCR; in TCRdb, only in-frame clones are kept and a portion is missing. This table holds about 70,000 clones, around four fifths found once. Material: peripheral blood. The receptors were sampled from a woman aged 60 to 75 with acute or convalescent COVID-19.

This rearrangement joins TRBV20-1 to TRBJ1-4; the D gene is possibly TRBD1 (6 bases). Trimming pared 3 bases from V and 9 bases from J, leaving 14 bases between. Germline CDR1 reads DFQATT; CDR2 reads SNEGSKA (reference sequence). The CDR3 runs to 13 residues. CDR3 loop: CSASNRVVKKLFF. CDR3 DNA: TGCAGTGCTAGTAACAGGGTAGTTAAAAAACTGTTTTTT.

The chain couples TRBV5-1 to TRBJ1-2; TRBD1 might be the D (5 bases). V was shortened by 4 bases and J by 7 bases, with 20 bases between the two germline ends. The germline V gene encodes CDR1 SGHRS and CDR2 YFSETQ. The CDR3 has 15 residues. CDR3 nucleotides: TGCGCCAGCAGCCCCGTTTCTTTTCAGGGTGGTGGCTACACCTTC. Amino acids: CASSPVSFQGGGYTF.

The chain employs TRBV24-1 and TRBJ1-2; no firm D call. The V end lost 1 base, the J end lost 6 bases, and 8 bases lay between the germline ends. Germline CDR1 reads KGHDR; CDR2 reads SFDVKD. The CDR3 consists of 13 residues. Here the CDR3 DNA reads TGTGCCACCAGTGATTTTTCGGGGAATGGCTACACCTTC. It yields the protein CATSDFSGNGYTF.

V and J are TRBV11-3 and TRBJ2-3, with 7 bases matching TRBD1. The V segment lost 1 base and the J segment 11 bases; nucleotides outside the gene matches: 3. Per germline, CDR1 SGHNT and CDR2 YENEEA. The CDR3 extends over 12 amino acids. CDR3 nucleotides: TGTGCCAGCAGCTTAGCTGGGACAGAGCAGTATTTT. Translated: CASSLAGTEQYF.

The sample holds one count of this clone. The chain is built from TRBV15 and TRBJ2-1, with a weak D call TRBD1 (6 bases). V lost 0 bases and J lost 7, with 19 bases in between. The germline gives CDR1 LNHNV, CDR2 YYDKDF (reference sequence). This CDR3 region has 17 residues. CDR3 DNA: TGTGCCACCAGCAGAGATACTACAGGGACCCGTGTGAATGAGCAGTTCTTC. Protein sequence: CATSRDTTGTRVNEQFF.

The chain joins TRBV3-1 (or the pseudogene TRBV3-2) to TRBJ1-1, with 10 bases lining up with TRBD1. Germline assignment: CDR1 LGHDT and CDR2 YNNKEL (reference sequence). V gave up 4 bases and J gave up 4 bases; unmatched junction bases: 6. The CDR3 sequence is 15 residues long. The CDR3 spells CASSPLTGGVTEAFF. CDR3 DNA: TGTGCCAGCAGCCCCTTGACAGGGGGCGTCACTGAAGCTTTCTTT.

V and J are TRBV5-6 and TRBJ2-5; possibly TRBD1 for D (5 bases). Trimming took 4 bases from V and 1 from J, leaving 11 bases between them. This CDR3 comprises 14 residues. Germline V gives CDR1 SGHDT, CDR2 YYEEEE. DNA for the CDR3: TGTGCCAGCAGCAGCGCAGGGCTCCAAGAGACCCAGTACTTC. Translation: CASSSAGLQETQYF.

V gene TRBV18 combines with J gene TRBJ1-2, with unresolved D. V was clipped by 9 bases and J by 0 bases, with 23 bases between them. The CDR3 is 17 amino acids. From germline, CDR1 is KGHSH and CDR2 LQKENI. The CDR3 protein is CASRVGGTGEANYGYTF. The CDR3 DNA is TGTGCCAGTAGGGTGGGAGGCACTGGAGAAGCTAACTATGGCTACACCTTC. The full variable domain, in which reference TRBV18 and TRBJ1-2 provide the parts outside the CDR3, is NAGVMQNPRHLVRRRGQEARLRCSPMKGHSHVYWYRQLPEEGLKFMVYLQKENIIDESGMPKERFSAEFPKEGPSILRIQQVVRGDSAAYFCASRVGGTGEANYGYTFGSGTRLTVV.

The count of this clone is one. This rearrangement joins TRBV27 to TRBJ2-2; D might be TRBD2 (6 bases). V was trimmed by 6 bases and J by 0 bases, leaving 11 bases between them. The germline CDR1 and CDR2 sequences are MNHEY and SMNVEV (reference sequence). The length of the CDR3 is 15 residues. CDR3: CASRRGTANTGELFF. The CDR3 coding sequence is TGTGCCAGCAGACGGGGGACTGCGAACACCGGGGAGCTGTTTTTT.

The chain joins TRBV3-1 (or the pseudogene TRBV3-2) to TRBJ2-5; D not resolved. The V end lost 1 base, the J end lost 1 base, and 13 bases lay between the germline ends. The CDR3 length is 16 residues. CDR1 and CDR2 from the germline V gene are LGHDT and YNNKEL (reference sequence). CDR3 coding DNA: TGTGCCAGCAGCCAAGGGTTAACGACATCCCAAGAGACCCAGTACTTC. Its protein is CASSQGLTTSQETQYF.

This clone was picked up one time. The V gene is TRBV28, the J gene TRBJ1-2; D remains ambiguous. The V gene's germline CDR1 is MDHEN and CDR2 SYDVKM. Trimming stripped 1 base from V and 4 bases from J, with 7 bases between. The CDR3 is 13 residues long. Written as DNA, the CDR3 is TGTGCCAGCAGTTTATATCGTCTCTATGGCTACACCTTC. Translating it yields CASSLYRLYGYTF.

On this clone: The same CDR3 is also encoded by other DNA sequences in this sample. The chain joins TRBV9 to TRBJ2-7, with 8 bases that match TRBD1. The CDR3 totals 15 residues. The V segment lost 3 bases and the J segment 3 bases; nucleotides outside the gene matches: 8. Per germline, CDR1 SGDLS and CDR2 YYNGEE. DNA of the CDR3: TGTGCCAGCAGCGCAAAGCCGGACAGGGTCTACGAGCAGTACTTC. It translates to CASSAKPDRVYEQYF.

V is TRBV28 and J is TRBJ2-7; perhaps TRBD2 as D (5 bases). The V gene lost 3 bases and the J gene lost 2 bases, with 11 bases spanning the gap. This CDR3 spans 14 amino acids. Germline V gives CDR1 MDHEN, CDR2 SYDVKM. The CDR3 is CASSFGGLPYEQYF. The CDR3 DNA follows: TGTGCCAGCAGTTTCGGAGGATTACCCTACGAGCAGTACTTC.

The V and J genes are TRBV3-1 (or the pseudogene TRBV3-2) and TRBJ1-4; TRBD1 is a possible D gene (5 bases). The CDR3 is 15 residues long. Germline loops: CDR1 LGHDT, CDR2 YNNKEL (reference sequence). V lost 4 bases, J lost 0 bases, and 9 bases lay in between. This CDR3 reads CASSRDFATNEKLFF. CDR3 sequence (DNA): TGTGCCAGCAGCCGGGACTTTGCAACTAATGAAAAACTGTTTTTT.

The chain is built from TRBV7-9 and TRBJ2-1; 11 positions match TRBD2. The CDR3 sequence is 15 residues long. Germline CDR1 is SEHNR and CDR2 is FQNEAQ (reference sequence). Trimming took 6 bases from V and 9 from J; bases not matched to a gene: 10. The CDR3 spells CASSSGTSGAGEQFF. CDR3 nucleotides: TGTGCCAGCAGTTCCGGGACTAGCGGTGCTGGTGAGCAGTTCTTC. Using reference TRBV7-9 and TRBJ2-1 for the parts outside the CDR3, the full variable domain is DTGVSQNPRHKITKRGQNVTFRCDPISEHNRLYWYRQTLGQGPEFLTYFQNEAQLEKSRLLSDRFSAERPKGSFSTLEIQRTEQGDSAMYLCASSSGTSGAGEQFFGPGTRLTVL.

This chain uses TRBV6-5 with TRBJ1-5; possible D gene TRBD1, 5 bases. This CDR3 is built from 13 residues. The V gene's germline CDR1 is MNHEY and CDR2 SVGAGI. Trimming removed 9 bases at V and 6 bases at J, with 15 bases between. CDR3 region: CASQQGSRQPQHF. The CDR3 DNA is TGTGCCAGTCAGCAGGGCTCCCGTCAGCCCCAGCATTTT.

The CDR3 DNA follows: TGTGCCAGCAGCTTTCTAGCGGGGGACCACAATGAGCAGTTCTTC. This gives the protein CASSFLAGDHNEQFF. The chain uses TRBV7-8 and TRBJ2-1, with TRBD2 identical over 10 bases. V dropped 3 bases and J dropped 5; count of bases not matched to a gene: 4. The CDR3 covers 15 residues. Germline-derived CDR1 and CDR2 are SGHVS and FQNEAQ.

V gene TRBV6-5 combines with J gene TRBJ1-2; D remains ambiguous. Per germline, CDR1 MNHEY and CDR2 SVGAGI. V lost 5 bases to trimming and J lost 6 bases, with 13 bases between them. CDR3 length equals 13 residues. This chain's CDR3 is CASSRDGEDGYTF. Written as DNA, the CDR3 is TGTGCCAGCAGTCGTGACGGGGAGGATGGCTACACCTTC.

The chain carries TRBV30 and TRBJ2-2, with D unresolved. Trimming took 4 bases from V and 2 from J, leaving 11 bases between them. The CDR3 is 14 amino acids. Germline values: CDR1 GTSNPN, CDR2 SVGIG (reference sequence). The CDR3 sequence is CAWKKAVNTGELFF. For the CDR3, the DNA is TGTGCCTGGAAAAAGGCGGTTAACACCGGGGAGCTGTTTTTT.

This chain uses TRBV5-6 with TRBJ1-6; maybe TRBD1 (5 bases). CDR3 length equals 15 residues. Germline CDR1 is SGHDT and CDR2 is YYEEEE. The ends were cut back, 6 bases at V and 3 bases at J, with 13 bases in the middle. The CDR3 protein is CASTRGQGYNSPLHF. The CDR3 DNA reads TGTGCCAGCACCAGAGGTCAGGGCTATAATTCACCCCTCCACTTT.

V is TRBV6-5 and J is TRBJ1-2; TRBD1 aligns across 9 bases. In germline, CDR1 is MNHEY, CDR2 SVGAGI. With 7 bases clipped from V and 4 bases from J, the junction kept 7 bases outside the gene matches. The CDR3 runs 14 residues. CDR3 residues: CASTEGQGGYGYTF. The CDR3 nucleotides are TGTGCCAGCACCGAGGGACAGGGAGGCTATGGCTACACCTTC.

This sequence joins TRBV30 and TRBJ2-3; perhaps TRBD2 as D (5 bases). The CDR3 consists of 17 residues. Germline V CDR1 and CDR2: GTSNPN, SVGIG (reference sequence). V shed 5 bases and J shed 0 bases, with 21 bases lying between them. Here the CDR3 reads CAWAAGKRKTSTDTQYF. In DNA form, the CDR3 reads TGTGCCTGGGCCGCGGGTAAGCGGAAAACGAGCACAGATACGCAGTATTTT.

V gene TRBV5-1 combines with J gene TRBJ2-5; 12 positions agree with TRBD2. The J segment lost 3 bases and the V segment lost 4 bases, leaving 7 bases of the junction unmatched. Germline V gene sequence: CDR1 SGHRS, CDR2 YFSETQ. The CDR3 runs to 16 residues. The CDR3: CASSLTSGRAEETQYF. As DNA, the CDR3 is TGCGCCAGCAGCCTGACTAGCGGGAGAGCGGAAGAGACCCAGTACTTC.

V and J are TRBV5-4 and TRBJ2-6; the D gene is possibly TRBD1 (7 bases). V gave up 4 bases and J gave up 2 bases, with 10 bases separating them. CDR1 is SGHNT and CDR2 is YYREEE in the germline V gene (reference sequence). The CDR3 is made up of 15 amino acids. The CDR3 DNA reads TGTGCCAGCAGCGGAGGGGGCGCTGGGGCCAACGTCCTGACTTTC. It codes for CASSGGGAGANVLTF.

The chain's CDR3 is CASSLGGIDQPQHF. The CDR3 DNA is TGCGCCAGCAGCTTGGGAGGGATAGATCAGCCCCAGCATTTT. The chain carries TRBV5-1 and TRBJ1-5, with no clear D. The CDR3 totals 14 residues. The V and J ends lost 0 bases and 5 bases respectively, with 9 bases between them. Germline assignment: CDR1 SGHRS and CDR2 YFSETQ.

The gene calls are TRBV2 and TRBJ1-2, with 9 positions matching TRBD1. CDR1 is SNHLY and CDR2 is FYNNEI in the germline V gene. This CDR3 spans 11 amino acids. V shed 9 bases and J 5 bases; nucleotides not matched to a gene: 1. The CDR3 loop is CARTGGYGYTF. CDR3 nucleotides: TGTGCCAGGACAGGGGGGTATGGCTACACCTTC.

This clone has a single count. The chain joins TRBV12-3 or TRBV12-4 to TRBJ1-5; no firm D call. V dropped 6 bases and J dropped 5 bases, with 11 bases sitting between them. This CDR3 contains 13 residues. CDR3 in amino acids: CASSSDRYQPQHF. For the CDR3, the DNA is TGTGCCAGCAGCAGCGACCGATATCAGCCCCAGCATTTT.

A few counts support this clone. The CDR3 here is CASKSDSASYEQYF. The CDR3 DNA reads TGCGCCAGCAAGTCAGACAGTGCCTCCTACGAGCAGTACTTC. V usage is TRBV5-1 and J usage is TRBJ2-7; tentatively, D is TRBD1 (5 bases). CDR1 is SGHRS and CDR2 is YFSETQ in the germline V gene. The CDR3 is 14 amino acids. Trimming stripped 6 bases from V and 0 bases from J, with 13 bases between.

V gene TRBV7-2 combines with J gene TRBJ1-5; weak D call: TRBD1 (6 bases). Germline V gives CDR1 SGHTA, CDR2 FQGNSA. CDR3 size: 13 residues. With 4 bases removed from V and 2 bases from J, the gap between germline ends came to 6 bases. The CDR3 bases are TGTGCCAGCAGCTCAGGGGGCAATCAGCCCCAGCATTTT. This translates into CASSSGGNQPQHF.

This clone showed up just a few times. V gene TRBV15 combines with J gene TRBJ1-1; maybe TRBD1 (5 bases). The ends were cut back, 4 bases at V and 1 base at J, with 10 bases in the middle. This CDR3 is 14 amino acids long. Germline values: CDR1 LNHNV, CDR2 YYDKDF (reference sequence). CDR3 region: CATSTRQTNTEAFF. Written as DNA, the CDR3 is TGTGCCACCAGCACTAGACAGACGAACACTGAAGCTTTCTTT.